A selection of T cell receptor beta chains follows, all from one sample in a study of human T cells and chemical hapten exposure. TCRdb re-analysed the RACE reads in MiXCR, keeping a single row per CDR3 protein. The sample lists approximately 350,000 distinct CDR3 sequences, about 6% occurring once. The input for sequencing was whole blood, taken in connection with sensitization to the hapten diphenylcyclopropenone (DPC). All receptors come from a woman aged 18-29 years with alopecia areata. Some clones in this sample may be carry-over from other donors' samples. CDR3s include the opening cysteine and the closing phenylalanine or tryptophan. Each record gives: clone size, CDR3 length, J gene, D gene, V gene, CDR3 protein, CDR3 DNA. A D gene is named only where the DNA matches it firmly. Clone size is not always given. Where it is, it says once, few, many or a class for expanded clones.

-,18,TRBJ2-6,-,TRBV5-1,CASSLFDNDRSGANVLTF,TGCGCCAGCAGCTTGTTCGACAATGATCGCTCTGGGGCCAACGTCCTGACTTTC
-,12,TRBJ1-6,-,TRBV10-3,CAIGGGNSPLHF,TGTGCCATCGGGGGGGGTAATTCACCCCTCCACTTT
many,14,TRBJ2-6,-,TRBV7-8,CASSPRSRANVLTF,TGTGCCAGCAGCCCCCGCTCAAGGGCCAACGTCCTGACTTTC
many,14,TRBJ1-6,TRBD1,TRBV20-1,CSAPWTGANSPLHF,TGCAGTGCTCCCTGGACAGGGGCAAATTCACCCCTCCACTTT
few,15,TRBJ1-1,-,TRBV6-5,CASRKHGARGTEAFF,TGTGCCAGCAGGAAACACGGGGCGAGGGGAACTGAAGCTTTCTTT
few,15,TRBJ1-6,TRBD1,TRBV9,CASSAWTGYNSPLHF,TGTGCCAGCAGCGCTTGGACAGGTTATAATTCACCCCTCCACTTT
few,12,TRBJ1-1,-,TRBV6-2/TRBV6-3,CAGQGMNTEAFF,TGTGCCGGCCAAGGGATGAACACTGAAGCTTTCTTT
many,17,TRBJ2-3,-,TRBV4-2,CASSQVGGGQGTDTQYF,TGTGCCAGCAGCCAAGTAGGAGGGGGGCAGGGCACAGATACGCAGTATTTT
-,15,TRBJ2-3,-,TRBV12-5,CASGLGTAYTDTQYF,TGTGCTAGTGGTTTGGGTACAGCATACACAGATACGCAGTATTTT
-,17,TRBJ1-3,-,TRBV7-9,CASSLAFPGLSGNTIYF,TGTGCCAGCAGCTTAGCGTTTCCGGGACTCTCTGGAAACACCATATATTTT
many,15,TRBJ1-6,-,TRBV7-9,CASSFTGPGDSPLHF,TGTGCCAGCAGCTTTACGGGACCGGGTGACTCACCCCTCCACTTT
-,15,TRBJ1-2,-,TRBV4-1,CASSQERQFLYGYTF,TGCGCCAGCAGCCAAGAAAGGCAGTTTCTTTATGGCTACACCTTC